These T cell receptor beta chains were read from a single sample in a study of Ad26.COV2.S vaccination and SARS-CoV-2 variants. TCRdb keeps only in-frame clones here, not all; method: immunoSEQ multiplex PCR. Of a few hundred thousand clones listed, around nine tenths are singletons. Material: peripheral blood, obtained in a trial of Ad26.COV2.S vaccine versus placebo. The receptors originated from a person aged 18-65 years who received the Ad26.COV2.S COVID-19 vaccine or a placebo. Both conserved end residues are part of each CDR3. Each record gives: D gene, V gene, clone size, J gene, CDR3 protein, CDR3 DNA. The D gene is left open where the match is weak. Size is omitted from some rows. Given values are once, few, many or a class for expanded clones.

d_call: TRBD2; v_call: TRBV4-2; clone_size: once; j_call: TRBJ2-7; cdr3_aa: CASSQELGLAMDYEQYF; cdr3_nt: TGTGCCAGCAGCCAAGAACTGGGACTAGCGATGGATTACGAGCAGTACTTC
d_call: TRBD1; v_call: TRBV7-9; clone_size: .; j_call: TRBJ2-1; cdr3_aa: CASMGQPPLHEQFF; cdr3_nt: TGTGCCAGCATGGGACAGCCACCCTTGCATGAGCAGTTCTTC
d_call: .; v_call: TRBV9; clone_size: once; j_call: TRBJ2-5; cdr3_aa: CASSVLAGGGRGETQYF; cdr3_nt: TGTGCCAGCAGCGTCCTCGCCGGAGGGGGGCGCGGAGAGACCCAGTACTTC
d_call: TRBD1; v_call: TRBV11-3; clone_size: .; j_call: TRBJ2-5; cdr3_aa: CASSFQGQTETQYF; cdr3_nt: TGTGCCAGCAGCTTTCAGGGACAGACCGAGACCCAGTACTTC
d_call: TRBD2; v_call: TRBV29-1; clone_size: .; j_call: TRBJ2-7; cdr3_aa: CSVERLAGNYEQYF; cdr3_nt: TGCAGCGTTGAAAGACTAGCGGGGAACTACGAGCAGTACTTC
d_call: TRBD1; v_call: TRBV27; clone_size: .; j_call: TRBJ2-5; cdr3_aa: CASSSGTGGVETQYF; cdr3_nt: TGTGCCAGCAGTTCCGGGACAGGGGGCGTGGAGACCCAGTACTTC
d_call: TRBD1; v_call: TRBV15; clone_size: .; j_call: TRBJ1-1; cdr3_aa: CATSRALTGGRAFF; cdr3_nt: TGTGCCACCAGCAGGGCACTGACAGGGGGCAGAGCTTTCTTT
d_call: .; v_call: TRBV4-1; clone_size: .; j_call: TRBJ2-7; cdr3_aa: CASSQADSSYEQYF; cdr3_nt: TGCGCCAGCAGCCAAGCGGACAGCTCCTACGAGCAGTACTTC
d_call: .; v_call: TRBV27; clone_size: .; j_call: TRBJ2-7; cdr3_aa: CASSYQSGSRPYEQYF; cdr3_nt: TGTGCCAGCAGTTATCAAAGTGGCTCCCGCCCCTACGAGCAGTACTTC
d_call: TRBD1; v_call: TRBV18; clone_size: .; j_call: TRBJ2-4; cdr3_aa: CASSSGTGENIQYF; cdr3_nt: TGTGCCAGCTCCTCCGGGACAGGGGAAAACATTCAGTACTTC
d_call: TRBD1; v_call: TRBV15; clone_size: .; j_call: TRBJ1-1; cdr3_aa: CATRIDRVNTEAFF; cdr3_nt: TGTGCCACCAGGATAGACAGGGTCAACACTGAAGCTTTCTTT